A single sample is the source of the 3 T cell receptor beta chains below, sequenced in a study of identical twins. TCRdb independently ran MiXCR on the 5' RACE reads; one entry per CDR3 protein. Of roughly 720,000 distinct CDR3 sequences in the sample, roughly 18% were seen once. The sample was also linked to a second study, of T cells expressing NK-cell markers.

Sequenced input: PBMCs. The receptors originated from a woman aged 18-29 years in good health.

The chain recombines TRBV27 with TRBJ2-2; a weak D match, TRBD2 (6 bases). Germline V lookup: CDR1 MNHEY, CDR2 SMNVEV (reference sequence). V was clipped by 3 bases and J by 6 bases, with 17 bases between them. The CDR3 contains 16 residues. The CDR3 region has the DNA TGTGCCAGCAGTTTTCTCCCGGGAGATAATTCCGGGGAGCTGTTTTTT. It codes for CASSFLPGDNSGELFF.

This chain links TRBV12-3 or TRBV12-4 with TRBJ2-1; D is unresolved. Trimming shortened V by 7 bases and J by 8 bases, and 18 bases separated the two germline ends. CDR3 length: 14 amino acids. The CDR3 DNA reads as TGTGCCAGCAATCGACGCTCTCTTGGGGATGAGCAGTTCTTC. As protein: CASNRRSLGDEQFF.

This chain joins TRBV6-1 and TRBJ2-7; 8 positions agree with TRBD1. With 1 base clipped from V and 0 bases from J, the junction kept 5 bases outside the gene matches. Germline CDR1 MNHNS, CDR2 SASEGT. The CDR3 sequence is 16 residues long. CDR3 amino acids: CASSEGRGLLSYEQYF. The CDR3 DNA sequence: TGTGCCAGCAGTGAAGGCAGGGGGCTTCTCTCCTACGAGCAGTACTTC.